What follows are 20 T cell receptor beta chains derived from one specimen sequenced in a study of CXCR3-negative and CXCR3-positive naive CD8 T cells. The authors made the TRB cDNA libraries by 5' RACE using UMI labels. Using the 5' RACE reads, TCRdb records one entry per CDR3 protein without DNA. Its table records tens of thousands of distinct CDR3 sequences. The sequenced material came from naive CXCR3- CD8+ T cells from blood. Stated subset: CD45RO-CCR7+CD27+CD95- naive CD8+ T cells lacking CXCR3 (TNR3-). These receptor sequences come from a human donor in good health. Some clones in this sample may be carry-over from other donors' samples.

The chain links TRBV9 to TRBJ2-7; TCRdb names TRBD1, which stays unverified in the absence of DNA. Germline loops: CDR1 SGDLS, CDR2 YYNGEE. This CDR3 contains 15 residues. CDR3 loop: CASSVWGNGIYEQYF.

CDR3 loop: CASSLPRDEQYF. The V call is TRBV5-5, the J call TRBJ2-7; as DNA is missing, the TRBD1 call by TCRdb cannot be tested. The length of the CDR3 is 12 residues. Germline CDR1 reads SGHKS; CDR2 reads YYEKEE (reference sequence).

This chain connects TRBV9 to TRBJ2-7; checking the TCRdb D call of TRBD2 is not possible without DNA. The V gene's germline CDR1 is SGDLS and CDR2 YYNGEE. The CDR3 has 14 amino acids. CDR3 region: CASSGGGSSHEQYF.

This chain uses TRBV19 with TRBJ2-1. The CDR3 consists of 11 residues. The germline gives CDR1 LNHDA, CDR2 SQIVND (reference sequence). This chain's CDR3 is CASTQKLGQFF.

The chain joins TRBV7-6 to TRBJ2-5. The CDR3 consists of 12 residues. Per the germline V gene, CDR1 is SGHVS and CDR2 is FNYEAQ. The CDR3 reads CASSPFSETQYF.

V usage is TRBV6-9 and J usage is TRBJ2-7. The CDR3 spans 13 residues. In germline, CDR1 is MNHGY, CDR2 SVAAGI. The CDR3 loop reads CASSCRHPYEQYF.

The chain has TRBV4-2 and TRBJ1-1. This CDR3 region has 16 residues. From germline, CDR1 is LGHNA and CDR2 YNFKEQ. The CDR3 loop is CASSQGRSSGNTEAFF.

The rearrangement joins TRBV6-5 to TRBJ2-7; TCRdb's D call of TRBD1 is untestable without DNA. Germline loops: CDR1 MNHEY, CDR2 SVGAGI. CDR3 size: 15 residues. CDR3 sequence: CASSYFQTGGYEQYF.

The rearrangement links TRBV5-5 to TRBJ2-2. The CDR3 runs to 13 residues. CDR1 is SGHKS, CDR2 YYEKEE, per germline (reference sequence). CDR3 sequence: CASRRRYTGELFF. The full variable domain, completed using reference TRBV5-5 and TRBJ2-2, is DAGVTQSPTHLIKTRGQQVTLRCSPISGHKSVSWYQQVLGQGPQFIFQYYEKEERGRGNFPDRFSARQFPNYSSELNVNALLLGDSALYLCASRRRYTGELFFGEGSRLTVL.

The rearrangement links TRBV28 to TRBJ2-3; TCRdb lists TRBD1, though no DNA is available to test this call. The CDR3 is 15 residues long. Germline CDR1 and CDR2: MDHEN and SYDVKM. The CDR3 reads CASLSRGGLTDTQYF. Complete variable domain (other parts from reference TRBV28 and TRBJ2-3): DVKVTQSSRYLVKRTGEKVFLECVQDMDHENMFWYRQDPGLGLRLIYFSYDVKMKEKGDIPEGYSVSREKKERFSLILESASTNQTSMYLCASLSRGGLTDTQYFGPGTRLTVL.

The rearrangement joins TRBV9 to TRBJ1-3. Germline-derived CDR1 and CDR2 are SGDLS and YYNGEE. The length of the CDR3 is 15 residues. The CDR3 sequence: CASSVEGGFGNTIYF.

This chain uses TRBV27 with TRBJ2-1; absent DNA, TCRdb's TRBD2 call cannot be checked. Germline-derived CDR1 and CDR2 are MNHEY and SMNVEV (reference sequence). The CDR3 is made up of 15 amino acids. CDR3 sequence reads: CASSNGGALGNEQFF.

The chain has TRBV29-1 and TRBJ2-7; absent DNA, TCRdb's TRBD1 call cannot be checked. CDR1 SQVTM and CDR2 ANQGSEA come from the germline V gene. CDR3 length: 13 amino acids. CDR3 sequence reads: CSVRQGNSYEQYF.

The chain uses TRBV20-1 and TRBJ2-2; the D call of TRBD1 rests on TCRdb alone, since no DNA is present to check it. The CDR3 runs 15 residues. Germline-derived CDR1 and CDR2 are DFQATT and SNEGSKA (reference sequence). The CDR3 region is CSARRDRVESGELFF.

The genes are TRBV6-2 or TRBV6-3 and TRBJ2-1; TCRdb picks TRBD2, but there is no DNA to check that call. Germline CDR1 and CDR2: MNHEY and SVGEGT. This CDR3 has 12 amino acids. CDR3 loop: CASKTRVNEQFF.

The genes are TRBV7-6 and TRBJ1-1; TCRdb's D call, TRBD1, is unchecked because there is no DNA. Germline CDR1 is SGHVS and CDR2 is FNYEAQ. The CDR3 has 17 amino acids. CDR3: CASSPGTGDPLNTEAFF. Filled out from reference TRBV7-6 and TRBJ1-1, the complete variable domain reads GAGVSQSPRYKVTKRGQDVALRCDPISGHVSLYWYRQALGQGPEFLTYFNYEAQQDKSGLPNDRFSAERPEGSISTLTIQRTEQRDSAMYRCASSPGTGDPLNTEAFFGQGTRLTVV.

This chain uses TRBV12-5 with TRBJ1-1. This CDR3 has 12 amino acids. Germline assignment: CDR1 LGHNT and CDR2 FRNRAP. The CDR3 protein is CASGLVGGEAFF.

The chain is built from TRBV19 and TRBJ1-1; TCRdb's D call of TRBD1 is untestable without DNA. Per germline, CDR1 LNHDA and CDR2 SQIVND (reference sequence). This CDR3 contains 15 residues. The CDR3 sequence: CASTPGTDMNTEAFF.

The J gene is TRBJ2-7, the V gene TRBV7-2; TCRdb indicates TRBD1, and absent DNA this call remains unverified. The germline gives CDR1 SGHTA, CDR2 FQGNSA. The CDR3 is 13 amino acids. The CDR3 reads CASSLGGGYEQYF.

The rearrangement links TRBV28 to TRBJ2-5; with no DNA, the TCRdb D assignment of TRBD1 cannot be verified. The CDR3 runs to 14 residues. CDR1 is MDHEN, CDR2 SYDVKM, per germline. CDR3 protein: CASSPDLYQETQYF.